This TCR beta chain originates from a study of Ad26.COV2.S vaccination and SARS-CoV-2 variants. Study at large: Intramuscular Ad26.COV2.S at 5x10^10 or 1x10^11 viral particles. Study-level points and caveats: After vaccination, substantial breadth of spike-specific CD8+ and CD4+ responses was reported.

The data were produced by immunoSEQ multiplex PCR, yet TCRdb's version contains in-frame clones alone and is incomplete. The sample lists roughly 680,000 clones, more than 70% occurring once. Of note for this clone: Its antigen is unknown.

This sample's treatment: 19 received Ad26.COV2.S at low or high dose, single or two shots; a few received placebo; per-sample allocation not given. Repertoires come from day 63 after the first vaccine or placebo injection. Recruitment in Boston yielded a donor of adult age, 18-55 years. Vaccination employed an Ad26 vector expressing the Wuhan-strain SARS-CoV-2 spike. The TCR sequence derives from a person aged 18 to 65 who received the Ad26.COV2.S COVID-19 vaccine or a placebo. The sample was peripheral blood, taken in a trial of Ad26.COV2.S vaccine versus placebo.

For the CDR3, the DNA is TGTGCCTGGAGAACTACTAGCGGAGGCGCAGATACGCAGTATTTT. Translating gives CAWRTTSGGADTQYF. The chain combines TRBV30 with TRBJ2-3; the match to TRBD2 covers 8 bases. CDR1 is GTSNPN and CDR2 is SVGIG in the germline V gene (reference sequence). J was trimmed by 4 bases and V by 3 bases; bases with no gene match: 9. The CDR3 contains 15 residues. Combining the CDR3 with reference TRBV30 and TRBJ2-3 gives the whole variable domain SQTIHQWPATLVQPVGSPLSLECTVEGTSNPNLYWYRQAAGRGLQLLFYSVGIGQISSEVPQNLSASRPQDRQFILSSKKLLLSDSGFYLCAWRTTSGGADTQYFGPGTRLTVL.